Listed here is a single TCR beta chain. The sample is drawn from a study of blood T cells in healthy people across ages. Sample-barcoded 5' priming and a J-beta primer mix drove a second PCR of about 6 to 12 cycles. A single record per CDR3 protein comes from TCRdb applying MiXCR to the 5' RACE reads. The table shows more than 1 million distinct CDR3 sequences, with 45% occurring only once. Germline CDR1 DFQATT, CDR2 SNEGSKA (reference sequence). The V end was cut by 6 bases, the J end by 3 bases, with 20 bases between. The CDR3 length is 15 residues. The sample was blood. The sequence came from a woman aged 60-75 years in good health. The chain employs TRBV20-1 and TRBJ1-2, with D perhaps matching TRBD1 (5 bases). The CDR3 region is CSAPDSRQTYYGYTF. In DNA, the CDR3 is TGCAGTGCCCCCGATTCTAGACAGACCTACTATGGCTACACCTTC.